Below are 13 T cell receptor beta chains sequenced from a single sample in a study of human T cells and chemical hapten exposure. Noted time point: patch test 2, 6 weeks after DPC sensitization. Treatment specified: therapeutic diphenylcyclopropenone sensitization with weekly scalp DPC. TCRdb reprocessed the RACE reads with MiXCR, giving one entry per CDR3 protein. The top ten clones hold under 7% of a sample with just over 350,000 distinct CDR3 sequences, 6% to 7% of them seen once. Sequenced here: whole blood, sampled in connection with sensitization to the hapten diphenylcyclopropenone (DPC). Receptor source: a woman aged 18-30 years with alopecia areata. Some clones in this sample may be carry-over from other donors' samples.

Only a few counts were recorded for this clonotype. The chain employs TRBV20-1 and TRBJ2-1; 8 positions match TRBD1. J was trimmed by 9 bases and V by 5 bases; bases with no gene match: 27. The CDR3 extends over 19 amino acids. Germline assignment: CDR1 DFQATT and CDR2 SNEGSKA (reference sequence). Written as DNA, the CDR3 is TGCAGTGCTCAACATGTGGGCGTGCAAAGGACAGGGCTCTTAGGTGAGCAGTTCTTC. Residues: CSAQHVGVQRTGLLGEQFF.

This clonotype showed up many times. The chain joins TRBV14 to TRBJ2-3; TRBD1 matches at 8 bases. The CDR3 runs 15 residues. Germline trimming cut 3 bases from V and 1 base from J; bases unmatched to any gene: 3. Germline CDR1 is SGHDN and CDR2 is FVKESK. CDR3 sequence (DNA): TGTGCCAGCAGCCACCGACAGGGGCGCACAGATACGCAGTATTTT. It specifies CASSHRQGRTDTQYF.

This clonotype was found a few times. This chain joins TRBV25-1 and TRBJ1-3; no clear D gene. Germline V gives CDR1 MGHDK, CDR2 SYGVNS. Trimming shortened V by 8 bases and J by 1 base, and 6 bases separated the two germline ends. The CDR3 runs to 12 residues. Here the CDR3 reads CASAGSGNTIYF. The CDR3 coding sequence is TGTGCCAGCGCGGGATCTGGAAACACCATATATTTT.

The CDR3 coding sequence is TGCAGTGCCCCTAAGACAGGGCCTAACTATGGCTACACCTTC. It is translated as CSAPKTGPNYGYTF. The chain joins TRBV20-1 to TRBJ1-2; 7 bases are shared with TRBD1. V shed 6 bases and J 0 bases; nucleotides not matched to a gene: 7. Germline lookup yields CDR1 DFQATT and CDR2 SNEGSKA (reference sequence). The CDR3 is made up of 14 amino acids.

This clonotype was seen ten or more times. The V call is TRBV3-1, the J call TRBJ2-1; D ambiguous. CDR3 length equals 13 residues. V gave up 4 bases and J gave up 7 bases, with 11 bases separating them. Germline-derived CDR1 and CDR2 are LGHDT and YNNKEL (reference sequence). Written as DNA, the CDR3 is TGTGCCAGCAGCCCGACGGCGCGTAATGAGCAGTTCTTC. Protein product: CASSPTARNEQFF.

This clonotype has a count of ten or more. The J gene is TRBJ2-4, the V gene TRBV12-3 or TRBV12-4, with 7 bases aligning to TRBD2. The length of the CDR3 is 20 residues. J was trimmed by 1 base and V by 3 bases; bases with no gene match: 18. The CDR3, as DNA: TGTGCCAGCAGTTTCGGGACTAAAGGGGCGCGAGAGTCGGCCAAAAACATTCAGTACTTC. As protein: CASSFGTKGARESAKNIQYF.

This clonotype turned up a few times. The CDR3: CASTHPWGTGLSNEQFF. For the CDR3, the DNA is TGTGCCAGCACCCACCCATGGGGGACAGGGCTATCCAATGAGCAGTTCTTC. This chain links TRBV12-3 or TRBV12-4 with TRBJ2-1; 9 bases fit TRBD1. CDR3 length: 17 amino acids. The J segment lost 6 bases and the V segment lost 7 bases, leaving 16 bases of the junction unmatched.

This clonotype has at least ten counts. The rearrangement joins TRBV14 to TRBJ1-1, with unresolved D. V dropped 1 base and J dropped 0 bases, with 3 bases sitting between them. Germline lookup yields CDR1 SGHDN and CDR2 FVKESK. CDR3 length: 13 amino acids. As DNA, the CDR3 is TGTGCCAGCAGCCAAGGAGTGAACACTGAAGCTTTCTTT. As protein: CASSQGVNTEAFF.

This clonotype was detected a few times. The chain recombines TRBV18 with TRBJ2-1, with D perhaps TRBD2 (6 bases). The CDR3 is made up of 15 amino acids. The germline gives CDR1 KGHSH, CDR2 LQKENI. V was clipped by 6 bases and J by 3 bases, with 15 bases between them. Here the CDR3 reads CASSSMGGDYNEQFF. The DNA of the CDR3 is TGTGCCAGCTCCTCAATGGGGGGAGACTACAATGAGCAGTTCTTC.

The CDR3 DNA follows: TGTGCCAGCAACCAAAAACGAGGTATAGCGGTTAATGAGCAGTTCTTC. Translation: CASNQKRGIAVNEQFF. The chain employs TRBV5-5 and TRBJ2-1; the D gene is possibly TRBD2 (6 bases). The V gene's germline CDR1 is SGHKS and CDR2 YYEKEE (reference sequence). This CDR3 has 16 amino acids. Trimming stripped 6 bases from V and 7 bases from J, with 23 bases between.

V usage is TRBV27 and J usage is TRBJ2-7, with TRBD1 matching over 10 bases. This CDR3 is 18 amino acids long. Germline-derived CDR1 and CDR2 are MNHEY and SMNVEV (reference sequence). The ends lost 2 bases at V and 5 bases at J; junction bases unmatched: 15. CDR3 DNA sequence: TGTGCCAGCAGTTTAATTCGACCCTGGGACAGGGGCTTCCACGAGCAGTACTTC. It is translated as CASSLIRPWDRGFHEQYF.

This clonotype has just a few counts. The CDR3 region is CASSPGGGPYEQYF. CDR3 DNA sequence: TGTGCCAGCAGTCCCGGCGGGGGGCCCTACGAGCAGTACTTC. The gene calls are TRBV28 and TRBJ2-7; 8 bases map to TRBD2. Losses at the gene ends were 5 bases for V and 2 bases for J; bases not matched to a gene: 5. The length of the CDR3 is 14 residues. Germline CDR1 is MDHEN and CDR2 is SYDVKM.

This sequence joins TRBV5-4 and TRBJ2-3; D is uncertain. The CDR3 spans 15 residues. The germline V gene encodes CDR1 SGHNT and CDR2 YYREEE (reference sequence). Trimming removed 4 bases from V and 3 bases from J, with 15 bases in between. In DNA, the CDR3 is TGTGCCAGCAGCCGAAATTCTAGGGCAACAGATACGCAGTATTTT. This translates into CASSRNSRATDTQYF. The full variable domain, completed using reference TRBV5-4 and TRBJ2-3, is ETGVTQSPTHLIKTRGQQVTLRCSSQSGHNTVSWYQQALGQGPQFIFQYYREEENGRGNFPPRFSGLQFPNYSSELNVNALELDDSALYLCASSRNSRATDTQYFGPGTRLTVL.